The entry below gives a single T cell receptor beta chain sequence along with its context. Other DNA sequences from this sample encode an identical CDR3 as well. The source of the sample is a study of blood T cell repertoires in COVID-19. As for the study in general: COVID-19 samples collected from the United States, Italy and Spain covered acute and convalescent phases. The analysed material was cDNA or gDNA that came from T cells, B-cell-depleted T cells, or PBMCs.

CDR1 KGHSH and CDR2 LQKENI come from the germline V gene. V lost 1 base and J 3 bases, leaving 3 bases between the germline ends. This CDR3 is 13 amino acids long. Some clones are missing from TCRdb's copy, which holds only in-frame ones; the method was immunoSEQ multiplex PCR. The table records fewer than 120,000 clones, 75% to 80% of them present only once. The sequence was collected from a woman over 75 with active or convalescent COVID-19. The chain couples TRBV18 to TRBJ2-2; no clear D gene. The sample taken for sequencing was peripheral blood. CDR3 protein: CASSPRDTGELFF. The CDR3 DNA reads TGTGCCAGCTCACCACGAGACACCGGGGAGCTGTTTTTT.